A selection of T cell receptor beta chains follows, all from one sample in a study of T cell changes during pregnancy in multiple sclerosis. Sequenced by immunoSEQ multiplex PCR; TCRdb stores in-frame clones only, minus some. Of about 57,000 clones listed, 90% are singletons. Specimen: peripheral blood, collected in the first trimester of pregnancy. The receptors were gathered from a female donor in good health, enrolled as a control in a pregnancy study. The CDR3 runs from the conserved cysteine through the conserved F or W. D genes are given only for firm matches. A clone size is listed for some rows: how often the clone was seen (once, few, many), or a class if it is expanded.

clone_size: -
v_call: TRBV7-9
j_call: TRBJ2-3
d_call: TRBD1
cdr3_aa: CASSYKGQASTDTQYF
cdr3_nt: TGTGCCAGCAGTTACAAGGGACAGGCCAGCACAGATACGCAGTATTTT

clone_size: -
v_call: TRBV28
j_call: TRBJ2-2
d_call: TRBD2
cdr3_aa: CASRTLAGPGANTGELFF
cdr3_nt: TGTGCCAGCAGAACGCTAGCGGGGCCTGGGGCGAACACCGGGGAGCTGTTTTTT

clone_size: -
v_call: TRBV27
j_call: TRBJ2-7
d_call: TRBD2
cdr3_aa: CASSLSGGNGFYEQYF
cdr3_nt: TGTGCCAGCAGTTTATCGGGGGGGAATGGTTTCTACGAGCAGTACTTC

clone_size: -
v_call: TRBV30
j_call: TRBJ1-1
d_call: -
cdr3_aa: CAWDRLNTEAFF
cdr3_nt: TGTGCCTGGGACAGACTGAACACTGAAGCTTTCTTT

clone_size: once
v_call: TRBV6-1
j_call: TRBJ2-3
d_call: TRBD2
cdr3_aa: CASSETAGGLNTDTQYF
cdr3_nt: TGTGCCAGCAGTGAGACAGCGGGGGGGCTAAACACAGATACGCAGTATTTT

clone_size: -
v_call: TRBV5-5
j_call: TRBJ2-6
d_call: -
cdr3_aa: CASSLGAFRSGANVLTF
cdr3_nt: TGTGCCAGCAGCTTAGGGGCCTTCAGGTCTGGGGCCAACGTCCTGACTTTC

clone_size: few
v_call: TRBV19
j_call: TRBJ2-3
d_call: TRBD2
cdr3_aa: CASTPGTSGISTDTQYF
cdr3_nt: TGTGCCAGTACCCCCGGGACTAGCGGGATTAGCACAGATACGCAGTATTTT

clone_size: -
v_call: TRBV7-6
j_call: TRBJ2-1
d_call: -
cdr3_aa: CASSPPQGPLGEQFF
cdr3_nt: TGTGCCAGCAGCCCCCCGCAGGGGCCGCTCGGTGAGCAGTTCTTC

clone_size: -
v_call: TRBV15
j_call: TRBJ2-1
d_call: -
cdr3_aa: CATSRVGDKNYNEQFF
cdr3_nt: TGTGCCACCAGCAGAGTTGGGGACAAGAACTACAATGAGCAGTTCTTC

clone_size: -
v_call: TRBV5-4
j_call: TRBJ2-7
d_call: TRBD2
cdr3_aa: CASSSGLAGVRNEQYF
cdr3_nt: TGTGCCAGCAGCTCCGGACTAGCGGGAGTTCGGAACGAGCAGTACTTC

clone_size: -
v_call: TRBV28
j_call: TRBJ2-3
d_call: TRBD1
cdr3_aa: CASSVTGGADTQYF
cdr3_nt: TGTGCCAGCAGTGTAACAGGGGGAGCAGATACGCAGTATTTT

clone_size: -
v_call: TRBV7-9
j_call: TRBJ2-3
d_call: -
cdr3_aa: CASSPNPRGRTDTQYF
cdr3_nt: TGTGCCAGCAGCCCCAACCCCAGGGGACGCACAGATACGCAGTATTTT

clone_size: -
v_call: TRBV4-2
j_call: TRBJ1-3
d_call: -
cdr3_aa: CASSQTGDSGNTIYF
cdr3_nt: TGTGCCAGCAGCCAGACAGGAGACTCTGGAAACACCATATATTTT

clone_size: once
v_call: TRBV4-2
j_call: TRBJ1-2
d_call: -
cdr3_aa: CASSQEPSTVYGYTF
cdr3_nt: TGTGCCAGCAGCCAAGAGCCATCGACAGTCTATGGCTACACCTTC

clone_size: -
v_call: TRBV2
j_call: TRBJ1-4
d_call: -
cdr3_aa: CASSETRGGNEKLFF
cdr3_nt: TGTGCCAGCAGTGAAACAAGGGGAGGTAATGAAAAACTGTTTTTT

clone_size: -
v_call: TRBV13
j_call: TRBJ2-7
d_call: -
cdr3_aa: CASSSTIPMDEQYF
cdr3_nt: TGTGCCAGCAGCTCGACAATCCCGATGGACGAGCAGTACTTC

clone_size: -
v_call: TRBV28
j_call: TRBJ1-5
d_call: -
cdr3_aa: CATGLGRNQPQHF
cdr3_nt: TGTGCCACCGGACTAGGGAGGAATCAGCCCCAGCATTTT

clone_size: -
v_call: TRBV18
j_call: TRBJ1-6
d_call: TRBD1
cdr3_aa: CASSPARGDSPLHF
cdr3_nt: TGTGCCAGCTCACCAGCCAGGGGGGATTCACCCCTCCACTTT

clone_size: -
v_call: TRBV7-9
j_call: TRBJ2-6
d_call: -
cdr3_aa: CASSLGGITGANVLTF
cdr3_nt: TGTGCCAGCAGCTTAGGAGGGATTACTGGGGCCAACGTCCTGACTTTC

clone_size: -
v_call: TRBV6-5
j_call: TRBJ1-6
d_call: -
cdr3_aa: CATSVRGSPLHF
cdr3_nt: TGTGCCACCTCAGTCCGGGGATCACCCCTCCACTTT

clone_size: -
v_call: TRBV11-2
j_call: TRBJ2-3
d_call: -
cdr3_aa: CASSPIWGHPSTDTQYF
cdr3_nt: TGTGCCAGCAGCCCTATCTGGGGCCACCCTAGCACAGATACGCAGTATTTT

clone_size: -
v_call: TRBV6-1
j_call: TRBJ1-1
d_call: -
cdr3_aa: CASTRDTEAFF
cdr3_nt: TGTGCCAGCACCAGGGACACTGAAGCTTTCTTT

clone_size: -
v_call: TRBV28
j_call: TRBJ1-3
d_call: -
cdr3_aa: CASSSQGIGNTIYF
cdr3_nt: TGTGCCAGCAGCTCCCAGGGGATTGGAAACACCATATATTTT

clone_size: -
v_call: TRBV2
j_call: TRBJ1-2
d_call: -
cdr3_aa: CASSASGYGYTF
cdr3_nt: TGTGCCAGCAGTGCGAGTGGCTATGGCTACACCTTC

clone_size: -
v_call: TRBV9
j_call: TRBJ2-3
d_call: TRBD2
cdr3_aa: CASSLAGVTDTQYF
cdr3_nt: TGTGCCAGCTCCCTAGCGGGGGTCACAGATACGCAGTATTTT

clone_size: -
v_call: TRBV7-2
j_call: TRBJ2-3
d_call: -
cdr3_aa: CASSLASGVDTQYF
cdr3_nt: TGTGCCAGTAGCTTAGCGTCAGGTGTAGATACGCAGTATTTT